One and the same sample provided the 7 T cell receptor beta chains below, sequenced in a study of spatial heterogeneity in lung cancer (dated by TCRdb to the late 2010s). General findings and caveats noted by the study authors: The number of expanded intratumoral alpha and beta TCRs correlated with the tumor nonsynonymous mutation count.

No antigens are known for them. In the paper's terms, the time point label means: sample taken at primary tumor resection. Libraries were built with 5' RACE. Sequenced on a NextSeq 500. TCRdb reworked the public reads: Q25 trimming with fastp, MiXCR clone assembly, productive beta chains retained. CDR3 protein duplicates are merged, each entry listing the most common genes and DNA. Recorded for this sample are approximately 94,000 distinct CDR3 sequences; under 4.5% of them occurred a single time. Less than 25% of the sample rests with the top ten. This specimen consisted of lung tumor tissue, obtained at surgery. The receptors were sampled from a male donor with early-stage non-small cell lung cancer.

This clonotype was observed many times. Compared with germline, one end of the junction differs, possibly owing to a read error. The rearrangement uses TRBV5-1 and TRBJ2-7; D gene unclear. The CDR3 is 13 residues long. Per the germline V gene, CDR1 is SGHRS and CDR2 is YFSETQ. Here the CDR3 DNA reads TGCGCCAGCAGCTTAATTCCATCGGAGCAACAGAACTTC. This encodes CASSLIPSEQQNF.

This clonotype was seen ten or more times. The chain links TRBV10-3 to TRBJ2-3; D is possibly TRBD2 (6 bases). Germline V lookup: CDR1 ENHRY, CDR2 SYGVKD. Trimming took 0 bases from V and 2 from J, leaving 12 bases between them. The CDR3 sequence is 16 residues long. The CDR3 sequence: CAISESGRENTDTQYF. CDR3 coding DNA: TGTGCCATCAGTGAGTCGGGCCGGGAGAACACAGATACGCAGTATTTT.

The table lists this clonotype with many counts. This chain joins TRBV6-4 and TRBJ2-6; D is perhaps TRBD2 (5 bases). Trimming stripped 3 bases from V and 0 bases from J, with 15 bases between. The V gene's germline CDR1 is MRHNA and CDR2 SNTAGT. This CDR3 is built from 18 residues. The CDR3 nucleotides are TGTGCCAGCAGTGAATCGGGGTCCCCCTTCTCTGGGGCCAACGTCCTGACTTTC. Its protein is CASSESGSPFSGANVLTF.

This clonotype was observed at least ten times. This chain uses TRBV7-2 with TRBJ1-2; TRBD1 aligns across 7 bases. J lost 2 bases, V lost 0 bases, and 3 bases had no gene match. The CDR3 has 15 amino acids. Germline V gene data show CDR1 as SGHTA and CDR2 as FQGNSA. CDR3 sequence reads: CASSLADRANYGYTF. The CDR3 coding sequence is TGTGCCAGCAGCTTAGCCGACAGGGCAAACTATGGCTACACCTTC.

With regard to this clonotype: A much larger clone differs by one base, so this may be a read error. CDR3: CASRKSDRNYGYTF. CDR3 nucleotide sequence: TGTGCCAGCAGAAAGTCGGACAGGAACTATGGCTACACCTTC. V and J are TRBV5-6 and TRBJ1-2, with TRBD1 matching over 7 bases. This CDR3 is 14 amino acids long. V lost 5 bases and J lost 2; bases outside the gene matches: 6. CDR1 is SGHDT, CDR2 YYEEEE, per germline.

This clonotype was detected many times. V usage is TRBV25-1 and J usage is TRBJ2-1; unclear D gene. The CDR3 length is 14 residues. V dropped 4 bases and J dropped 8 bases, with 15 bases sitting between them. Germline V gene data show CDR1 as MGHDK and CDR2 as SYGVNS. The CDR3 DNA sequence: TGTGCCAGCAGTGGGGTTTTGGGTGGACATGAGCAGTTCTTC. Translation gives CASSGVLGGHEQFF.

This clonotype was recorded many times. The CDR3 here is CASRTGRRSYEQYF. In DNA, the CDR3 is TGTGCCAGCAGAACGGGACGCCGCTCCTACGAGCAGTACTTC. V usage is TRBV6-5 and J usage is TRBJ2-7; D is tentatively TRBD1 or TRBD2 (5 bases each). V lost 6 bases to trimming and J lost 0 bases, with 12 bases between them. Germline V gene data show CDR1 as MNHEY and CDR2 as SVGAGI. The CDR3 extends over 14 amino acids.